Each of the 8 T cell receptor beta chains below was sequenced from the same sample in a study of blood T cell repertoires in COVID-19. Profiling relied on immunoSEQ multiplex PCR, and the TCRdb table lists in-frame clones only, not all of them. The table lists around 480,000 clones, about nine tenths of them singletons. Material: PBMCs or T cells enriched from blood (not recorded which). The receptors originated from a woman aged 18-29 years who had recovered from COVID-19.

Details on this clone: Other DNA sequences of this sample code for an identical CDR3. The chain employs TRBV5-1 and TRBJ2-3; TRBD2 matches 10 bases. The CDR3 extends over 15 amino acids. Germline V gene sequence: CDR1 SGHRS, CDR2 YFSETQ. V was clipped by 0 bases and J by 5 bases; unmatched bases: 3. In DNA, the CDR3 is TGCGCCAGCAGCTTGGGAGCGGGGGGGCAAGATACGCAGTATTTT. Protein sequence: CASSLGAGGQDTQYF.

The chain combines TRBV7-9 with TRBJ2-1; 7 positions match TRBD2. This CDR3 comprises 16 residues. Germline CDR1 and CDR2: SEHNR and FQNEAQ (reference sequence). With V trimmed by 5 bases and J by 2 bases, 9 bases remained unmatched. CDR3 residues: CASSHSASGPYNEQFF. CDR3 nucleotide sequence: TGTGCCAGCAGCCACTCGGCTAGCGGCCCCTACAATGAGCAGTTCTTC.

This chain joins TRBV4-2 and TRBJ1-4; TRBD1 might be the D (5 bases). CDR1 and CDR2 from the germline V gene are LGHNA and YNFKEQ. The germline V and J ends were trimmed by 5 bases and 5 bases, with 15 bases remaining between them. This CDR3 is built from 15 residues. The CDR3 sequence is CASSLGAEKNEKLFF. For the CDR3, the DNA is TGTGCCAGCAGCTTAGGGGCAGAGAAGAATGAAAAACTGTTTTTT.

The V call is TRBV5-5, the J call TRBJ1-2, with 8 nucleotides matching TRBD1. The CDR3 extends over 14 amino acids. The J segment lost 4 bases and the V segment lost 5 bases, leaving 7 bases of the junction unmatched. CDR1 is SGHKS and CDR2 is YYEKEE in the germline V gene (reference sequence). CDR3 sequence: CASSTADRGYGYTF. The CDR3, as DNA: TGTGCCAGCAGTACAGCTGACAGGGGCTATGGCTACACCTTC.

The rearrangement uses TRBV27 and TRBJ1-2; D is uncertain. This CDR3 spans 14 amino acids. Germline V gene lookup returns CDR1 MNHEY and CDR2 SMNVEV (reference sequence). Trimming pared 4 bases from V and 8 bases from J, leaving 17 bases between. Here the CDR3 reads CASSSFPRSYGYTF. CDR3 in DNA: TGTGCCAGCAGTTCCTTCCCTCGGAGTTACGGCTACACCTTC.

This rearrangement joins TRBV5-1 to TRBJ2-6; the match to TRBD1 covers 7 bases. The length of the CDR3 is 17 residues. Germline values: CDR1 SGHRS, CDR2 YFSETQ. The V gene end was trimmed by 2 bases and the J gene end by 2 bases; junction bases not matched to a gene: 7. The DNA of the CDR3 is TGCGCCAGCAGCTTTACAGGGGTTGGGGCTGGGGCCAACGTCCTGACTTTC. The encoded protein is CASSFTGVGAGANVLTF.

CDR3 in DNA: TGTGCCAGTAGAACATCCGGGACAGGGGGAAGTGAAGCTTTCTTT. Its translation is CASRTSGTGGSEAFF. The chain joins TRBV19 to TRBJ1-1; 11 bases line up with TRBD1. The CDR3 is 15 amino acids. Germline-derived CDR1 and CDR2 are LNHDA and SQIVND (reference sequence). The V gene end was trimmed by 6 bases and the J gene end by 7 bases; junction bases not matched to a gene: 10. Together with reference TRBV19 and TRBJ1-1, the CDR3 gives the full variable domain: DGGITQSPKYLFRKEGQNVTLSCEQNLNHDAMYWYRQDPGQGLRLIYYSQIVNDFQKGDIAEGYSVSREKKESFPLTVTSAQKNPTAFYLCASRTSGTGGSEAFFGQGTRLTVV.

The chain joins TRBV11-2 to TRBJ2-7; TRBD2 matches 12 bases. Trimming at V came to 4 bases and at J to 5 bases, leaving 6 bases not matched to a gene. Germline lookup yields CDR1 SGHAT and CDR2 FQNNGV. The CDR3 contains 15 residues. CDR3 in amino acids: CASSSWTSGANEQYF. The CDR3 bases are TGTGCCAGCAGCTCTTGGACTAGCGGGGCCAACGAGCAGTACTTC.